The rows below give T cell receptor beta chains drawn from one sample of a study of identical twins. In TCRdb, the 5' RACE reads were re-called with MiXCR into one record per CDR3 protein. This table holds about 470,000 distinct CDR3 sequences, 20% to 30% found once. The data were also submitted as part of a second study, on T cells expressing NK-cell markers.

Sequencing input: CD4+ T cells sorted from blood. The receptors come from a woman between 18 and 29 years old in good health. The CDR3 runs from the conserved cysteine through the conserved F or W. The D gene is left open where the match is weak.

>TRBJ1-5|TRBV20-1|.
CSARSQLDQPQHF
>TRBJ1-1|TRBV29-1|.
CSVIGRADSNTEAFF
>TRBJ2-3|TRBV12-3/TRBV12-4|TRBD2
CASIPRLASTDTQYF
>TRBJ1-1|TRBV9|.
CASSSLHSGEAFF
>TRBJ2-3|TRBV7-9|.
CASSPGGDTQYF
>TRBJ2-7|TRBV29-1|TRBD1
CSVLGQVGYEQYF
>TRBJ2-1|TRBV12-3/TRBV12-4|.
CASSFLQNEQFF
>TRBJ2-5|TRBV5-5|TRBD1
CASSLGTGGPETQYF
>TRBJ2-3|TRBV6-5|TRBD2
CASSYSTAGGGKDTQYF
>TRBJ1-6|TRBV12-3/TRBV12-4|.
CASSFPGRNSPLHF
>TRBJ2-6|TRBV4-2|.
CASSQDFLAGANVLTF
>TRBJ2-1|TRBV25-1|TRBD2
CASSDARWASGSVYNEQFF
>TRBJ2-1|TRBV20-1|.
CSASLGGGREQFF
>TRBJ2-1|TRBV4-2|TRBD2
CASSQVDSGGLSNEQFF
>TRBJ2-3|TRBV14|TRBD1
CASSKIRDRDTDTQYF
>TRBJ2-3|TRBV7-3|.
CASSLGESADTQYF
>TRBJ2-7|TRBV20-1|.
CSARETQGQYF
>TRBJ2-1|TRBV10-3|TRBD1
CAIEKRTGQAYNEQFF
>TRBJ1-1|TRBV6-5|TRBD1
CASSYRGQAFF
>TRBJ1-2|TRBV9|.
CASSREGYGYTF